These T cell receptor beta chains were read from a single sample in a study of OX40 agonist ivuxolimab in advanced cancers. Sequenced by immunoSEQ multiplex PCR; TCRdb stores in-frame clones only, minus some. The table has approximately 6,500 clones, about 76% seen once. Sequencing used CD4+ or CD8+ T cells sorted from blood, obtained in a trial of the OX40 agonist ivuxolimab. The source of these receptors is an adult with an advanced solid tumor such as melanoma, head and neck, liver or kidney cancer. The CDR3 runs from the conserved cysteine through the conserved F or W. The D gene is left open where the match is weak. Size is omitted from some rows. Given values are once, few, many or a class for expanded clones.

v_gene	j_gene	abundance	d_gene	CDR3nt	CDR3aa
TRBV28	TRBJ1-2	few	.	TGTGCCAGCAGTTTTGAGTATGGCTACACCTTC	CASSFEYGYTF
TRBV7-9	TRBJ1-1	once	TRBD1	TGTGCCAGCAGCTTAGGGGACAGAGAAGCTTTCTTT	CASSLGDREAFF
TRBV19	TRBJ2-3	few	.	TGTGCCAGTAGCCACAGGGCAGGAGGCCTTTGGGATACGCAGTATTTT	CASSHRAGGLWDTQYF
TRBV6-5	TRBJ2-2	.	.	TGTGCCAGCAGTCCCGGTTACCGGGAGCTGTTTTTT	CASSPGYRELFF
TRBV27	TRBJ2-1	once	TRBD2	TGTGCCAGCAGTCCCCGGACTAGCCTATTCAGTGGGGGGTTCTTC	CASSPRTSLFSGGFF
TRBV5-6	TRBJ2-7	.	TRBD1	TGTGCCAGCAGCTACGGGACAGGGGGCTACGAGCAGTACTTC	CASSYGTGGYEQYF
TRBV5-4	TRBJ2-7	.	.	TGTGCCAGCAGCTCCCTTTATACAGAGACCTACGAGCAGTACTTC	CASSSLYTETYEQYF
TRBV27	TRBJ1-5	.	.	TGTGCCAGCAGTTTGAACAGCGTCAATCAGCCCCAGCATTTT	CASSLNSVNQPQHF
TRBV7-2	TRBJ1-5	.	.	TGTGCCAGCAGCTTAGCACCCATGACGGCCCTAGATCAGCCCCAGCATTTT	CASSLAPMTALDQPQHF
TRBV4-2	TRBJ2-1	.	TRBD1	TGTGCCAGCAGCCAAGATTTACTCTTGTTGGGACAGGGGTTCTTC	CASSQDLLLLGQGFF
TRBV9	TRBJ2-1	.	.	TGTGCCAGCAGCCGCGGGGACAGCTACAATGAGCAGTTCTTC	CASSRGDSYNEQFF
TRBV19	TRBJ1-1	.	.	TGTGCCAGCAAGGGGGGAGGGACTGAAGCTTTCTTT	CASKGGGTEAFF
TRBV7-6	TRBJ2-5	once	.	TGTGCCAGCAGCCTCAGAGGGGGGGGGTACCAAGAGACCCAGTACTTC	CASSLRGGGYQETQYF
TRBV15	TRBJ1-4	.	.	TGTGCCACCAGCAGAGTAATGTCTGCAACTAATGAAAAACTGTTTTTT	CATSRVMSATNEKLFF